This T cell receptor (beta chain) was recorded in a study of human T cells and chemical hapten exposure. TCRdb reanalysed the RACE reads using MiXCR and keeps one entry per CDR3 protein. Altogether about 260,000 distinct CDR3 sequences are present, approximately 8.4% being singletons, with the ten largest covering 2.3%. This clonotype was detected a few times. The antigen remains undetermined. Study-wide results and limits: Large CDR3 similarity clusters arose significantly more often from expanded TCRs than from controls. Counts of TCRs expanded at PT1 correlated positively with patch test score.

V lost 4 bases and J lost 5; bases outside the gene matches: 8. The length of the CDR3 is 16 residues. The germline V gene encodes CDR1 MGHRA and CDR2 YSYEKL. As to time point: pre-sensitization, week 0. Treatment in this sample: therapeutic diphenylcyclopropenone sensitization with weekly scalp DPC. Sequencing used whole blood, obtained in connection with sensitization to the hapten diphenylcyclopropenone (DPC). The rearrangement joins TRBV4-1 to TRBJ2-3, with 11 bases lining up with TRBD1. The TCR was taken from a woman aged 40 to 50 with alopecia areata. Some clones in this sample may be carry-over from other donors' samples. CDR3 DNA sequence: TGCGCCAGCAGCCTAGGGCCGGGACAGGGGGGAGATACGCAGTATTTT. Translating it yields CASSLGPGQGGDTQYF.